These T cell receptor beta chains were read from a single sample in a study of cytomegalovirus exposure and HLA in healthy donors. Profiled with immunoSEQ multiplex PCR; TCRdb holds only in-frame clones, not every one. The sample records 110,000 to 150,000 clones, around 9.7% being singletons. The sample comprised PBMCs. The origin of the receptors is a man aged 45-60 years in good health and CMV-seronegative. The conserved cysteine and the conserved F or W are not part of the CDR3 here. Clone size is stated in some rows and not others, as once, few, many or a class when expanded.

ASSPTENYGYT TRBJ1-2 TRBV19 few
ASSSGQGENEQF TRBJ2-1 TRBV7-8 few
ASSPDRTRRAEKLF TRBJ1-4 TRBV11-2 few
ASSFRLAGAGTDTQY TRBJ2-3 TRBV28 NA
ASSAYGQGDQPQH TRBJ1-5 TRBV7-2 few
ASSLVGATQETQY TRBJ2-5 TRBV7-9 NA
ASSGQGFYEQY NA TRBV2 NA
ASSLRGSTEAF TRBJ1-1 TRBV7-2 NA
ASSWGLAGGPTDTQY TRBJ2-3 TRBV5-1 NA
ASSVAVNTEAF TRBJ1-1 TRBV9 few
ASSETAGYADTQY TRBJ2-3 TRBV2 NA
ASSSRTGVGDEQF TRBJ2-1 TRBV9 few
ASSSTSLASTANEQF TRBJ2-1 TRBV4-2 NA
ASSGGARDTQY TRBJ2-3 TRBV2 NA
ASSQDGRGLGELF TRBJ2-2 TRBV4-2 NA
AWRAGQLNTEAF TRBJ1-1 TRBV30 few
ASSFSLAGGPYNEQF TRBJ2-1 TRBV9 NA
ASSPPGLAGQETQY TRBJ2-5 TRBV18 NA
ASSRRGGEETQY TRBJ2-5 TRBV7-3 few
ASRSSGGDPYNEQF TRBJ2-1 TRBV19 NA
ASSSVGQGDGNTIY TRBJ1-3 TRBV5-1 NA
AWSRLQVNTEAF TRBJ1-1 TRBV30 few
ASSMQVNQPQH TRBJ1-5 TRBV19 NA
ASSPRHMTSANTGELF TRBJ2-2 TRBV5-6 NA
ASSPTGDYYGYT TRBJ1-2 TRBV5-1 NA
ASSIALRFSGANVLT TRBJ2-6 TRBV19 few
AWDRVGNTEAF TRBJ1-1 TRBV30 few
ASSEEGLAGETQY TRBJ2-5 TRBV6-1 NA
SVVGQGNYGYT TRBJ1-2 TRBV29-1 few
AWGGYNQPQH TRBJ1-5 TRBV30 NA
ASSLGVGRASADTQY TRBJ2-3 TRBV5-1 few
ASSARTGQGANVLT TRBJ2-6 TRBV9 NA